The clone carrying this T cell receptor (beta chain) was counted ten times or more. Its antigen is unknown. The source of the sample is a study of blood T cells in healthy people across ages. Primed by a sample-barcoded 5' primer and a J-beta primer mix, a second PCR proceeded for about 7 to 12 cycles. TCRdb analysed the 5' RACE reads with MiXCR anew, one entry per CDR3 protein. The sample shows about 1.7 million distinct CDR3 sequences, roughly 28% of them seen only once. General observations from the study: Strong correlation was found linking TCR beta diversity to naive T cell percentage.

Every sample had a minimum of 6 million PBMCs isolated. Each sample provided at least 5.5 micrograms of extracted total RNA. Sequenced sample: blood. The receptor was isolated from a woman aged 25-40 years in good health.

CDR3: CASSWTLDNSPLHF. In DNA form, the CDR3 reads TGTGCCAGCTCCTGGACCCTAGACAATTCACCCCTCCACTTT. This chain joins TRBV27 and TRBJ1-6; no reliable D call. Per germline, CDR1 MNHEY and CDR2 SMNVEV (reference sequence). V gave up 8 bases and J gave up 7 bases, with 15 bases separating them. The CDR3 runs 14 residues.